This T cell receptor beta chain was recovered during a study of shared T cell receptors in the human thymus. The germline CDR1 and CDR2 sequences are MDHEN and SYDVKM. The CDR3 runs 13 residues. Trimming pared 5 bases from V and 5 bases from J, leaving 11 bases between. Measured with immunoSEQ multiplex PCR; TCRdb has only the in-frame clones, and not every one. There are roughly 500,000 clones in the sample; roughly 74% occur only once, and roughly 0.013% lies in the top ten. The same specimen was also included in a second study, on human thymus T cells. As reported in that work: Thymus tissue was removed during corrective cardiac surgery. Among thymic and blood repertoires, usage of V and J genes appeared biased.

The specimen sequenced was thymocytes. The TCR sequence derives from a boy less than two years old with a congenital heart defect. This chain links TRBV28 with TRBJ2-3; D call uncertain. Written as DNA, the CDR3 is TGTGCCAGCAGTCTCCTAACGGGAGATACGCAGTATTTT. Amino acid sequence: CASSLLTGDTQYF.